A selection of T cell receptor beta chains follows, all from one sample in a study of tumor-infiltrating lymphocytes in primary liver carcinoma. MiXCR, run by TCRdb on the multiplex PCR reads, gives a single entry per CDR3 protein. The sample gives 90,000 to 140,000 distinct CDR3 sequences, approximately 78% of which show up once; approximately 21% is in the top ten. Sequencing was done on a sample of liver tumor tissue from sampling region 3. These TCRs come from a man in his forties with primary liver carcinoma and hepatitis B virus infection. CDR3s leave out the opening cysteine and the closing phenylalanine or tryptophan. The order of the fields is V gene, J gene, CDR3 protein.

V gene: TRBV12-3/TRBV12-4; J gene: TRBJ2-1; CDR3 protein: ASSILVEQF
V gene: TRBV6-1; J gene: TRBJ2-7; CDR3 protein: ASRETYDLGLY
V gene: TRBV10-3; J gene: TRBJ1-1; CDR3 protein: AICESKLRNTEAF
V gene: TRBV6-1; J gene: TRBJ2-7; CDR3 protein: ASSERQTYEQY
V gene: TRBV4-1; J gene: TRBJ2-3; CDR3 protein: ASNQDTAGDTRY
V gene: TRBV29-1; J gene: TRBJ1-1; CDR3 protein: SVGLGLMKTEVF
V gene: TRBV5-4; J gene: TRBJ2-5; CDR3 protein: SSSTEGSETQY
V gene: TRBV6-1; J gene: TRBJ2-2; CDR3 protein: ASSDADTGELF
V gene: TRBV4-1; J gene: TRBJ1-1; CDR3 protein: ASGHPDRLITDAF
V gene: TRBV6-5; J gene: TRBJ2-5; CDR3 protein: ANQTGEETRY
V gene: TRBV29-1; J gene: TRBJ2-7; CDR3 protein: SIQVTGGEQY
V gene: TRBV29-1; J gene: TRBJ1-2; CDR3 protein: SVESGYLFNYGYT
V gene: TRBV4-1; J gene: TRBJ2-2; CDR3 protein: ASTPGAVNTGELL
V gene: TRBV12-3/TRBV12-4; J gene: TRBJ2-4; CDR3 protein: PSTWDSSGWVIRNIQY
V gene: TRBV5-4; J gene: TRBJ2-1; CDR3 protein: VSSLRDSHNEPF
V gene: TRBV5-1; J gene: TRBJ2-1; CDR3 protein: ASSFQGGVYNEQF
V gene: TRBV29-1; J gene: TRBJ1-5; CDR3 protein: SVMSNVNQPQH
V gene: TRBV5-4; J gene: TRBJ2-5; CDR3 protein: ASSLGGVEETQY
V gene: TRBV11-2; J gene: TRBJ2-7; CDR3 protein: TSNPGGYGQY
V gene: TRBV4-1; J gene: TRBJ2-1; CDR3 protein: TSSQDRISYNEQF
V gene: TRBV12-3/TRBV12-4; J gene: TRBJ1-1; CDR3 protein: ANSLTTEAF
V gene: TRBV5-6; J gene: TRBJ1-1; CDR3 protein: ASSTRQGRTEVS
V gene: TRBV12-3/TRBV12-4; J gene: TRBJ1-6; CDR3 protein: AISGIGGNSPLH
V gene: TRBV6-1; J gene: TRBJ1-1; CDR3 protein: ASTDGRNTEAF
V gene: TRBV10-3; J gene: TRBJ2-1; CDR3 protein: AVSERLGYNEQF
V gene: TRBV10-3; J gene: TRBJ2-5; CDR3 protein: VISDWEKGMETQY